Each of the 32 T cell receptor beta chains below was sequenced from the same sample in a study of cytomegalovirus exposure and HLA in healthy donors (dated by TCRdb to 2017 to 2019). Library preparation employed the immunoSEQ multiplex PCR assay. For the multiplex PCR, a mixture combining 60 forward primers for TCR Vbeta segments and 13 reverse primers for TCR Jbeta segments was used. TCRdb obtained this table from immuneACCESS and retained in-frame rearrangements with V and J assigned. These tables miss some clones; where compared with another copy, unresolved V genes account for less than half of the shortfall, and the remainder is unexplained. The sample contains roughly 120,000 clones, roughly 80% of them found a single time. 30% of the sample is held by the ten biggest clonotypes. The sequenced sample consisted of PBMCs. The source of these receptors is a man aged 55-75 years in good health and CMV-seropositive.

CDR3 loop: CSAGGNGGYTF. The CDR3 bases are TGCAGTGCCGGCGGGAATGGAGGCTACACCTTC. The V and J genes are TRBV20-1 and TRBJ1-2; D is unclear. V gave up 6 bases and J gave up 8 bases, with 13 bases separating them. The CDR3 sequence is 11 residues long. Germline-derived CDR1 and CDR2 are DFQATT and SNEGSKA (reference sequence).

The J gene is TRBJ2-3, the V gene TRBV5-6, with D tentatively TRBD1 (6 bases). Trimming pared 7 bases from V and 3 bases from J, leaving 15 bases between. This CDR3 contains 14 residues. Germline CDR1 SGHDT, CDR2 YYEEEE. DNA of the CDR3: TGTGCCAGCTCGGCCCCCAGGGGAACAGATACGCAGTATTTT. Protein sequence: CASSAPRGTDTQYF.

The chain links TRBV6-6 to TRBJ1-2, with 10 positions matching TRBD1. V shed 4 bases, J shed 8 bases, and the junction held 13 bases outside the gene matches. Per germline, CDR1 MNHNY and CDR2 SVGAGI (reference sequence). CDR3 length: 16 residues. Here the CDR3 DNA reads TGTGCCAGCAGTTCCCAGACAGGGGGCCAGCAGGGCGGCTACACCTTC. Its protein product is CASSSQTGGQQGGYTF.

This chain links TRBV7-9 with TRBJ2-7; 9 nucleotides align to TRBD1. CDR1 SEHNR and CDR2 FQNEAQ come from the germline V gene (reference sequence). With 5 bases clipped from V and 1 base from J, the junction kept 9 bases outside the gene matches. There are 16 residues in the CDR3. Here the CDR3 reads CASSAYPGTGSYEQYF. The CDR3 DNA is TGTGCCAGCAGCGCCTACCCCGGGACAGGGTCCTACGAGCAGTACTTC. The full variable domain, with the rest looked up from reference TRBV7-9 and TRBJ2-7, is DTGVSQNPRHKITKRGQNVTFRCDPISEHNRLYWYRQTLGQGPEFLTYFQNEAQLEKSRLLSDRFSAERPKGSFSTLEIQRTEQGDSAMYLCASSAYPGTGSYEQYFGPGTRLTVT.

This rearrangement joins TRBV11-2 to TRBJ1-3; maybe TRBD1 (6 bases). Germline V gene lookup returns CDR1 SGHAT and CDR2 FQNNGV. This CDR3 comprises 15 residues. V was trimmed by 5 bases and J by 2 bases, leaving 13 bases between them. The CDR3 nucleotides are TGTGCCAGCAGCCCAGACAGGATCCCTGGAAACACCATATATTTT. Translated, it gives CASSPDRIPGNTIYF.

The rearrangement uses TRBV6-1 and TRBJ2-7; D gene unclear. The CDR3 contains 12 residues. Trimming left V 8 bases short and J 6 bases short, with 14 bases between. The germline V gene encodes CDR1 MNHNS and CDR2 SASEGT. The CDR3 DNA follows: TGTGCCAGCCTTCGTGAGCCCCTCGAGCAGTACTTC. Translated: CASLREPLEQYF.

The chain combines TRBV5-6 with TRBJ2-7; 7 nucleotides align to TRBD1. Germline loops: CDR1 SGHDT, CDR2 YYEEEE. V was clipped by 4 bases and J by 5 bases; unmatched bases: 9. The CDR3 extends over 14 amino acids. Written as DNA, the CDR3 is TGTGCCAGCAGCCCTGGGACAGCCGTAAACGAGCAGTACTTC. Translating gives CASSPGTAVNEQYF.

The chain carries TRBV25-1 and TRBJ2-7; 13 nucleotides line up with TRBD2. CDR1 MGHDK and CDR2 SYGVNS come from the germline V gene. Trimming at V came to 6 bases and at J to 0 bases, leaving 5 bases not matched to a gene. The CDR3 consists of 16 residues. The CDR3 reads CASSKRTSGSSYEQYF. The CDR3 DNA follows: TGTGCCAGCAGCAAGAGGACTAGCGGGAGCTCCTACGAGCAGTACTTC.

The V gene is TRBV10-2, the J gene TRBJ1-5, with 10 positions matching TRBD1. The CDR3 extends over 16 amino acids. The J segment lost 9 bases and the V segment lost 3 bases, leaving 11 bases of the junction unmatched. Germline values: CDR1 WSHSY, CDR2 SAAADI. Written as DNA, the CDR3 is TGCGCCAGCAGTGACTCGGACAGGGGGTACGTTCCGCCCCAGCATTTT. Its translation is CASSDSDRGYVPPQHF.

The chain has TRBV11-2 and TRBJ1-5, with a possible D match to TRBD1 (5 bases). In germline, CDR1 is SGHAT, CDR2 FQNNGV. V gave up 3 bases and J gave up 4 bases, with 10 bases separating them. This CDR3 has 14 residues. In DNA form, the CDR3 reads TGTGCCAGCAGCTTCTCAGGGAGGAATCAGCCCCAGCATTTT. Its translation is CASSFSGRNQPQHF.

The chain couples TRBV5-8 to TRBJ2-1, with 7 bases matching TRBD2. This CDR3 is built from 15 residues. CDR1 and CDR2 from the germline V gene are SGHTS and YDEGEE. V was clipped by 4 bases and J by 14 bases; unmatched bases: 18. In DNA, the CDR3 is TGTGCCAGCAGCCTGGATCCGGGACTAACAGTTTTTGAGTTCTTC. Translating it yields CASSLDPGLTVFEFF.

V is TRBV2 and J is TRBJ2-5, with TRBD2 as a possible D gene (7 bases). This CDR3 has 13 amino acids. Germline V gene sequence: CDR1 SNHLY, CDR2 FYNNEI. Trimming removed 1 base from V and 11 bases from J, with 14 bases in between. The DNA for the CDR3 is TGTGCCAGCAGTGAAGAGGGGGGGGTTTTGCAGTACTTC. This encodes CASSEEGGVLQYF.

The chain carries TRBV10-3 and TRBJ2-2; a weak D match, TRBD1 (6 bases). CDR1 ENHRY and CDR2 SYGVKD come from the germline V gene. This CDR3 has 15 amino acids. Trimming removed 0 bases from V and 5 bases from J, with 10 bases in between. CDR3 coding DNA: TGTGCCATCAGTGAGTCGTCAGGGGTTACCGGGGAGCTGTTTTTT. Protein product: CAISESSGVTGELFF.

The rearrangement uses TRBV30 and TRBJ2-1, with 10 bases fitting TRBD2. CDR3 length: 14 amino acids. Germline CDR1 GTSNPN, CDR2 SVGIG (reference sequence). The V and J ends lost 5 bases and 5 bases, in that order; junction bases with no gene match: 6. The CDR3 DNA sequence: TGTGCCTGGGGGGGACTAGCGTGGAACAATGAGCAGTTCTTC. Amino acids: CAWGGLAWNNEQFF.

This sequence joins TRBV7-8 and TRBJ2-7, with a weak D call TRBD2 (6 bases). V gave up 3 bases and J gave up 0 bases, with 12 bases separating them. CDR1 and CDR2 from the germline V gene are SGHVS and FQNEAQ. This CDR3 contains 15 residues. This chain's CDR3 is CASSLAGTASYEQYF. The CDR3 DNA reads TGTGCCAGCAGCTTGGCCGGGACTGCCTCCTACGAGCAGTACTTC.

This clone turned up a few times. The chain has TRBV7-3 and TRBJ2-2, with 7 bases that match TRBD2. The CDR3 has 15 amino acids. Germline V gene data show CDR1 as SGHTA and CDR2 as FQGTGA. Losses at the gene ends were 2 bases for V and 6 bases for J; bases not matched to a gene: 6. CDR3 in amino acids: CASSLRAGVPGELFF. The CDR3 bases are TGTGCCAGCAGCTTACGGGCGGGAGTGCCCGGGGAGCTGTTTTTT.

V is TRBV6-1 and J is TRBJ2-1, with 8 positions matching TRBD2. The CDR3 sequence is 17 residues long. CDR1 MNHNS and CDR2 SASEGT come from the germline V gene. Trimming took 0 bases from V and 0 from J; bases not matched to a gene: 4. This CDR3 reads CASSEAPGGGSYNEQFF. In DNA, the CDR3 is TGTGCCAGCAGTGAAGCCCCGGGAGGGGGCTCCTACAATGAGCAGTTCTTC.

The chain recombines TRBV2 with TRBJ2-5; tentative D call: TRBD1 (6 bases). Germline loops: CDR1 SNHLY, CDR2 FYNNEI. With 7 bases removed from V and 3 bases from J, the gap between germline ends came to 15 bases. This CDR3 is built from 14 residues. The CDR3: CASIKSRGEETQYF. CDR3 nucleotide sequence: TGTGCCAGCATTAAATCCAGGGGCGAAGAGACCCAGTACTTC. The whole variable domain, filled in from reference TRBV2 and TRBJ2-5, reads EPEVTQTPSHQVTQMGQEVILRCVPISNHLYFYWYRQILGQKVEFLVSFYNNEISEKSEIFDDQFSVERPDGSNFTLKIRSTKLEDSAMYFCASIKSRGEETQYFGPGTRLLVL.

The chain recombines TRBV9 with TRBJ2-3; D is possibly TRBD1 (5 bases). CDR3 size: 16 residues. Trimming removed 0 bases from V and 0 bases from J, with 11 bases in between. Germline V gene lookup returns CDR1 SGDLS and CDR2 YYNGEE. CDR3 in DNA: TGTGCCAGCAGCGTAGGGGGCAGTTCAAGCACAGATACGCAGTATTTT. Translating it yields CASSVGGSSSTDTQYF. The full variable domain, completed using reference TRBV9 and TRBJ2-3, is DSGVTQTPKHLITATGQRVTLRCSPRSGDLSVYWYQQSLDQGLQFLIQYYNGEERAKGNILERFSAQQFPDLHSELNLSSLELGDSALYFCASSVGGSSSTDTQYFGPGTRLTVL.

The chain links TRBV6-1 to TRBJ1-6; the D gene is possibly TRBD1 (5 bases). Germline lookup yields CDR1 MNHNS and CDR2 SASEGT. The CDR3 sequence is 14 residues long. With 7 bases removed from V and 9 bases from J, the gap between germline ends came to 16 bases. The CDR3 nucleotides read TGTGCCAGCACCCTGGGGGGGGTAGGTTCACCCCTCCACTTT. Amino acids: CASTLGGVGSPLHF.

This rearrangement joins TRBV5-1 to TRBJ2-7; 10 nucleotides line up with TRBD2. CDR3 length: 16 residues. Germline-derived CDR1 and CDR2 are SGHRS and YFSETQ. The V gene end was trimmed by 4 bases and the J gene end by 3 bases; junction bases not matched to a gene: 10. DNA of the CDR3: TGCGCCAGCAGCCTAGAGATAGCGGGAGGCAACTACGAGCAGTACTTC. This gives the protein CASSLEIAGGNYEQYF.

The chain couples TRBV9 to TRBJ2-5, with a tentative D call TRBD2 (6 bases). The J call may not be correct, given that the DNA end is closer to TRBJ2-7. Germline-derived CDR1 and CDR2 are SGDLS and YYNGEE. This CDR3 is 15 amino acids long. CDR3 sequence: CASSPGPGGTYEQYF. CDR3 DNA: TGTGCCAGCAGCCCAGGGCCGGGCGGGACCTACGAGCAGTACTTC.

The CDR3 region is CASRGQGSNEKLFF. CDR3 bases: TGCGCCAGCAGGGGACAGGGATCGAATGAAAAACTGTTTTTT. V usage is TRBV5-1 and J usage is TRBJ1-4; TRBD1 matches 9 bases. With V trimmed by 5 bases and J by 5 bases, 4 bases remained unmatched. Germline V gives CDR1 SGHRS, CDR2 YFSETQ. The CDR3 has 14 residues. The whole variable domain, remainder taken from reference TRBV5-1 and TRBJ1-4, is KAGVTQTPRYLIKTRGQQVTLSCSPISGHRSVSWYQQTPGQGLQFLFEYFSETQRNKGNFPGRFSGRQFSNSRSEMNVSTLELGDSALYLCASRGQGSNEKLFFGSGTQLSVL.

The chain employs TRBV5-4 and TRBJ1-2; tentative D call: TRBD1 (5 bases). The V end was cut by 4 bases, the J end by 8 bases, with 12 bases between. This CDR3 region has 12 residues. The germline CDR1 and CDR2 sequences are SGHNT and YYREEE (reference sequence). DNA for the CDR3: TGTGCCAGCAGCACCCAGGGTGTCGGCTACACCTTC. It yields the protein CASSTQGVGYTF.

The chain couples TRBV7-2 to TRBJ2-3; 14 nucleotides agree with TRBD2. Germline CDR1 is SGHTA and CDR2 is FQGNSA. After removal of 5 bases from V and 3 bases from J, the junction contained 7 bases not matched to a gene. CDR3 size: 17 residues. CDR3 DNA sequence: TGTGCCAGCAGCCAAGGGACTAGCGGGGGAGTTACAGATACGCAGTATTTT. It codes for CASSQGTSGGVTDTQYF. Drawing the rest from reference TRBV7-2 and TRBJ2-3, the complete variable domain is GAGVSQSPSNKVTEKGKDVELRCDPISGHTALYWYRQSLGQGLEFLIYFQGNSAPDKSGLPSDRFSAERTGGSVSTLTIQRTQQEDSAVYLCASSQGTSGGVTDTQYFGPGTRLTVL.

This clone turned up a few times. Other nucleotide sequences from this sample produce the same CDR3. This chain links TRBV9 with TRBJ1-1; the D is unclear. CDR1 and CDR2 (germline): SGDLS, YYNGEE. Trimming cost V 0 bases and J 1 base, with 7 bases left between them. The CDR3 has 14 amino acids. CDR3 bases: TGTGCCAGCAGCGTAGACGGTGGGAACACTGAAGCTTTCTTT. This translates into CASSVDGGNTEAFF.

The rearrangement uses TRBV5-6 and TRBJ2-5; TRBD1 matches 7 bases. Judging by the DNA end, TRBJ2-7 fits better; the J call may be wrong. Germline V CDR1 and CDR2: SGHDT, YYEEEE. The CDR3 sequence is 14 residues long. Here the CDR3 DNA reads TGTGCCAGCAGCTACACAGGGGCCGCCTACGAGCAGTACTTC. As protein: CASSYTGAAYEQYF.

J is TRBJ1-4 and V is TRBV30, with D possibly TRBD1 on 6 matching bases. Germline V lookup: CDR1 GTSNPN, CDR2 SVGIG (reference sequence). The CDR3 extends over 14 amino acids. V was shortened by 3 bases and J by 8 bases, with 16 bases between the two germline ends. This CDR3 is CAWSGTPTGEKLFF. The CDR3 bases are TGTGCCTGGAGCGGGACACCGACGGGGGAAAAACTGTTTTTT.

The V call is TRBV6-6, the J call TRBJ1-1; TRBD1 agrees at 10 bases. Germline CDR1 and CDR2: MNHNY and SVGAGI (reference sequence). The CDR3 runs 15 residues. Trimming at V came to 6 bases and at J to 3 bases, leaving 7 bases not matched to a gene. DNA of the CDR3: TGTGCCAGCAGGAAGTCGACAGGGGGCTACACTGAAGCTTTCTTT. It translates to CASRKSTGGYTEAFF.

The V and J genes are TRBV7-8 and TRBJ1-3; D remains ambiguous. Trimming took off 3 bases at V and 0 bases at J, with 6 bases between the two ends. This CDR3 is 14 amino acids long. Germline assignment: CDR1 SGHVS and CDR2 FQNEAQ. CDR3 residues: CASSFLSSGNTIYF. The CDR3 bases are TGTGCCAGCAGCTTCTTGAGCTCTGGAAACACCATATATTTT.

The chain joins TRBV18 to TRBJ1-2; 9 bases map to TRBD1. CDR1 is KGHSH, CDR2 LQKENI, per germline. Unmatched junction bases numbered 8, after V lost 3 bases and J lost 6 bases. The CDR3 contains 15 residues. This chain's CDR3 is CASSPNTGGEDGYTF. The CDR3 coding sequence is TGTGCCAGCTCACCCAATACAGGGGGCGAAGATGGCTACACCTTC. Supplemented by reference TRBV18 and TRBJ1-2, the full variable domain reads NAGVMQNPRHLVRRRGQEARLRCSPMKGHSHVYWYRQLPEEGLKFMVYLQKENIIDESGMPKERFSAEFPKEGPSILRIQQVVRGDSAAYFCASSPNTGGEDGYTFGSGTRLTVV.

The chain couples TRBV11-2 to TRBJ1-4, with 7 bases fitting TRBD1. V dropped 2 bases and J dropped 5; count of bases not matched to a gene: 5. Germline V gene sequence: CDR1 SGHAT, CDR2 FQNNGV. The CDR3 covers 15 residues. The CDR3 nucleotides read TGTGCCAGCAGCTTATACGGGACAGAGAATGAAAAACTGTTTTTT. Translated: CASSLYGTENEKLFF. The full variable domain, with the rest looked up from reference TRBV11-2 and TRBJ1-4, is EAGVAQSPRYKIIEKRQSVAFWCNPISGHATLYWYQQILGQGPKLLIQFQNNGVVDDSQLPKDRFSAERLKGVDSTLKIQPAKLEDSAVYLCASSLYGTENEKLFFGSGTQLSVL.